This TCR beta chain was captured by sequencing in a study of cytomegalovirus exposure and HLA in healthy donors. The ends were cut back, 5 bases at V and 9 bases at J, with 14 bases in the middle. The CDR3 contains 13 residues. The germline V gene encodes CDR1 SGHVS and CDR2 FQNEAQ. The protocol was immunoSEQ multiplex PCR, while the TCRdb copy is restricted to in-frame clones and leaves out a portion. The profile shows 150,000 or so clones, approximately 90% of them singletons. Input material: PBMCs. This receptor was taken from a woman aged 25-40 years in good health and CMV-seronegative. The chain joins TRBV7-8 to TRBJ1-3; a possible D gene is TRBD1 (5 bases). The CDR3 here is CASSLGGDGTIYF. CDR3 in DNA: TGTGCCAGCAGCCTCGGGGGGGACGGCACCATATATTTT.